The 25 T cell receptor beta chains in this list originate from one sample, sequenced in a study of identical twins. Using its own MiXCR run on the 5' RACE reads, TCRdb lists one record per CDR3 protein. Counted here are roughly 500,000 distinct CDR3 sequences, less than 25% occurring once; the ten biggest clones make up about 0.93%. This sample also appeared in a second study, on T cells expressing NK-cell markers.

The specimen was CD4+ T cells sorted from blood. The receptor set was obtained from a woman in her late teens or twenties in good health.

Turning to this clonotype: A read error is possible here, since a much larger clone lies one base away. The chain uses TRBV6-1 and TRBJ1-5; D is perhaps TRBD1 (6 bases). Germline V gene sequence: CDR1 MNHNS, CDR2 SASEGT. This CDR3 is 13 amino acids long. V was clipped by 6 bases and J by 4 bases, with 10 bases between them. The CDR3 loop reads CASSITGNQPQHF. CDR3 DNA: TGTGCCAGCAGCATCACAGGGAATCAGCCCCAGCATTTT.

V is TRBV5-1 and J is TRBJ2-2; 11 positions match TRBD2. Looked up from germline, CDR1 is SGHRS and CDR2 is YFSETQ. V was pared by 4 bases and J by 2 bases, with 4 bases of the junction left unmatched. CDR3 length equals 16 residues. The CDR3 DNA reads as TGCGCCAGCAGCCTAACTAGCGGGAGTAACACCGGGGAGCTGTTTTTT. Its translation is CASSLTSGSNTGELFF.

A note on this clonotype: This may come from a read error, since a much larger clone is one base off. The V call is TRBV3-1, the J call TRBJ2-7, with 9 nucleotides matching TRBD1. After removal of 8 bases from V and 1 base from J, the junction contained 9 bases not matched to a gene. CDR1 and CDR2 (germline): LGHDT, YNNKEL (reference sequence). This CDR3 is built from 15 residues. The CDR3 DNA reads TGTGCCAGCTGCCCGGGACAGGGTCGGTCCTACGAGCAGTACTTC. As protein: CASCPGQGRSYEQYF.

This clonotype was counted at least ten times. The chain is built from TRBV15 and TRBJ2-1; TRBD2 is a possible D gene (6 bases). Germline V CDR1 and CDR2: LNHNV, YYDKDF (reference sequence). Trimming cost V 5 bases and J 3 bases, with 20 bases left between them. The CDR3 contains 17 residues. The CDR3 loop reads CATSPSLPRGLYNEQFF. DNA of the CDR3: TGTGCCACCAGCCCTTCGTTACCGCGGGGCCTCTACAATGAGCAGTTCTTC.

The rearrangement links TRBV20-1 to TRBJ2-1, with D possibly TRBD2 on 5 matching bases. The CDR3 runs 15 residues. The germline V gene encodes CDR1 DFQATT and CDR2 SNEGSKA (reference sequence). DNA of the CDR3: TGCAGCCCTGAATCTCAGCGGCGAACCTTAAATGAGCAGTTCTTC. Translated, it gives CSPESQRRTLNEQFF.

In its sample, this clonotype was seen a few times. The CDR3 DNA is TGTGCCAGCAGCTTACTGCGTCCCGGGCTTTACCACTCTGGGGCCAACGTCCTGACTTTC. Residues: CASSLLRPGLYHSGANVLTF. The chain links TRBV7-8 to TRBJ2-6; D is ambiguous. V dropped 2 bases and J dropped 0 bases, with 20 bases sitting between them. CDR1 SGHVS and CDR2 FQNEAQ come from the germline V gene. This CDR3 contains 20 residues.

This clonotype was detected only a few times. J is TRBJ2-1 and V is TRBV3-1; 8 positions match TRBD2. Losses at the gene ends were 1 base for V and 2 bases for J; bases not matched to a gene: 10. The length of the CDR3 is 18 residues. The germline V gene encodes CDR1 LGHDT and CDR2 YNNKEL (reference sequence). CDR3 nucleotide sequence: TGTGCCAGCAGCCAAGGTCTCGTGGCGGGAGGAGCCTACAATGAGCAGTTCTTC. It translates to CASSQGLVAGGAYNEQFF.

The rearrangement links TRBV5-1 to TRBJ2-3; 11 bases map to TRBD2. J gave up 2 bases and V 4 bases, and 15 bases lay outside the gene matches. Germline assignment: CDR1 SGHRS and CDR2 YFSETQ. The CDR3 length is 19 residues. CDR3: CASSPTPLLAGDSTDTQYF. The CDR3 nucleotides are TGCGCCAGCAGCCCTACACCCCTACTAGCGGGGGACTCCACAGATACGCAGTATTTT.

The CDR3 here is CASLQGVGTEAFF. In DNA, the CDR3 is TGTGCCAGCCTCCAGGGGGTAGGAACTGAAGCTTTCTTT. The chain joins TRBV7-9 to TRBJ1-1; the match to TRBD1 covers 7 bases. The CDR3 runs to 13 residues. With V trimmed by 8 bases and J by 5 bases, 8 bases remained unmatched. Germline CDR1 reads SEHNR; CDR2 reads FQNEAQ (reference sequence).

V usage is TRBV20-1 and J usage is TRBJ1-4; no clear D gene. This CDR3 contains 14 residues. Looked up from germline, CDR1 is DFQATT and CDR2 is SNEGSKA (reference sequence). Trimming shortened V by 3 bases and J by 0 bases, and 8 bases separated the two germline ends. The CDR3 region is CSASLSATNEKLFF. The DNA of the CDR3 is TGCAGTGCTAGTCTGTCTGCAACTAATGAAAAACTGTTTTTT.

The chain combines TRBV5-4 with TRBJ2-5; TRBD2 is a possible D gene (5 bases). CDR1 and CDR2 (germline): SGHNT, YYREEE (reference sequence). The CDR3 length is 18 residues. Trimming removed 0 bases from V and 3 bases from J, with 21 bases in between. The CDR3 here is CASSLGSRLTQKKETQYF. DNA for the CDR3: TGTGCCAGCAGCTTGGGATCGCGACTAACCCAAAAAAAAGAGACCCAGTACTTC.

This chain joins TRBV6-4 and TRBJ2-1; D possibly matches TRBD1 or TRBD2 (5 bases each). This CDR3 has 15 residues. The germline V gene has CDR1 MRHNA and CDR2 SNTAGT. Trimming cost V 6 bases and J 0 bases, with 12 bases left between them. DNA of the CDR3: TGTGCCAGCAGAGGGACGGCTAGCTCCTACAATGAGCAGTTCTTC. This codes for CASRGTASSYNEQFF.

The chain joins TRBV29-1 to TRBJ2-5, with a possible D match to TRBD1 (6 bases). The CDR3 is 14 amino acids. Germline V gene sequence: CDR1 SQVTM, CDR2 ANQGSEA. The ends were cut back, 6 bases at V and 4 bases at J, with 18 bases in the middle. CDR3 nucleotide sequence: TGCAGCGTCCTAAGGGGGTTGGGTGGAGAGACCCAGTACTTC. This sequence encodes CSVLRGLGGETQYF.

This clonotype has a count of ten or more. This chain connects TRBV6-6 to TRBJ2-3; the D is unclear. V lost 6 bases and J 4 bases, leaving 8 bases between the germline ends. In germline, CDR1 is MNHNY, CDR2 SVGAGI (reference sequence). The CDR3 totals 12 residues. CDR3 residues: CASRASADTQYF. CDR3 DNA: TGTGCCAGCAGAGCTTCAGCAGATACGCAGTATTTT.

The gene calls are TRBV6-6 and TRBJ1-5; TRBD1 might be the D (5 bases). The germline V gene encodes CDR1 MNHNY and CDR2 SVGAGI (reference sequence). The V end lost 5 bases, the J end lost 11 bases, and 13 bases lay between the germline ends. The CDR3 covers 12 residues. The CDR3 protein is CASSQGVGAQHF. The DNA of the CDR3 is TGTGCCAGCAGTCAGGGTGTGGGGGCCCAGCATTTT.

CDR3 DNA: TGTGCCAGCACCCTCAGGGGGAGTTACACAGATACGCAGTATTTT. The encoded protein is CASTLRGSYTDTQYF. The chain links TRBV12-3 or TRBV12-4 to TRBJ2-3; 7 positions agree with TRBD1. Losses at the gene ends were 7 bases for V and 2 bases for J; bases not matched to a gene: 9. The CDR3 has 15 amino acids.

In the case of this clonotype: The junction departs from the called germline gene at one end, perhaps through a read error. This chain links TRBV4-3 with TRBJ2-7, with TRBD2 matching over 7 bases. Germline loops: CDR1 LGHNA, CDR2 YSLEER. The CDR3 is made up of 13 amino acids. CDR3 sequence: CASSQDRLAVHNF. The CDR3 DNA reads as TGCGCCAGCAGCCAAGATAGGCTAGCGGTTCACAACTTC.

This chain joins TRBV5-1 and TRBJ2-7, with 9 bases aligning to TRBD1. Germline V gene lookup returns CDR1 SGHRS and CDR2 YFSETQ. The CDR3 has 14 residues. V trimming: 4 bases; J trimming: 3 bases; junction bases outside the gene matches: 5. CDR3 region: CASSLGDRDYEQYF. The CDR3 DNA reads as TGCGCCAGCAGCCTCGGGGACAGGGACTACGAGCAGTACTTC.

In DNA form, the CDR3 reads TGTGCCAGCAGCCAAGGGACAGGGGAAACCGGGACTCGAAATGAGCAGTTCTTC. Encoded protein: CASSQGTGETGTRNEQFF. V is TRBV3-1 and J is TRBJ2-1, with TRBD1 matching over 9 bases. CDR1 and CDR2 from the germline V gene are LGHDT and YNNKEL (reference sequence). The CDR3 covers 18 residues. Losses at the gene ends were 1 base for V and 7 bases for J; bases not matched to a gene: 14.

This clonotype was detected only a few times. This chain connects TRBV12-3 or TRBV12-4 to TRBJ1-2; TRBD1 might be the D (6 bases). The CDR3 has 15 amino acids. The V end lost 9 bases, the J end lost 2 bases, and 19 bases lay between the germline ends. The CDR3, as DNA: TGTGCCAGTCATTTAGCGGACAGAATAAACTATGGCTACACCTTC. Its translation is CASHLADRINYGYTF.

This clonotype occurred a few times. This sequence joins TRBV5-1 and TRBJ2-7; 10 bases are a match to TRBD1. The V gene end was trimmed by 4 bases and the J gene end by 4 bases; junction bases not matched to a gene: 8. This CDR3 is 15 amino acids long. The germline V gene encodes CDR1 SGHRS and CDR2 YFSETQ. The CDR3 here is CASSASGTGEYEQYF. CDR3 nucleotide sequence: TGCGCCAGCAGCGCCTCCGGGACAGGGGAATACGAGCAGTACTTC. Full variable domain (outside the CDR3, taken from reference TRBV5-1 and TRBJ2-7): KAGVTQTPRYLIKTRGQQVTLSCSPISGHRSVSWYQQTPGQGLQFLFEYFSETQRNKGNFPGRFSGRQFSNSRSEMNVSTLELGDSALYLCASSASGTGEYEQYFGPGTRLTVT.

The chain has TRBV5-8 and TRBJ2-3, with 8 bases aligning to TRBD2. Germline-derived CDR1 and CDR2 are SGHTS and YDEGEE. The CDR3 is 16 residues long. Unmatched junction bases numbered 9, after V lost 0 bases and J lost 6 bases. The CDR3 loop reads CASSLDGRGATDTQYF. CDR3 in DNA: TGTGCCAGCAGCTTGGATGGGCGGGGGGCCACGGATACGCAGTATTTT.

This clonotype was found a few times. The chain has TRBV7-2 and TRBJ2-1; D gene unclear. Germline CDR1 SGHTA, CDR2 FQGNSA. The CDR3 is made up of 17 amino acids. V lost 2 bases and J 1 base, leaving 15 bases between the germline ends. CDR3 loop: CASSLFVWPRSYNEQFF. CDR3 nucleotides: TGTGCCAGCAGCTTATTTGTCTGGCCGAGATCCTACAATGAGCAGTTCTTC. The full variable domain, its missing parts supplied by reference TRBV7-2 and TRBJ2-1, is GAGVSQSPSNKVTEKGKDVELRCDPISGHTALYWYRQSLGQGLEFLIYFQGNSAPDKSGLPSDRFSAERTGGSVSTLTIQRTQQEDSAVYLCASSLFVWPRSYNEQFFGPGTRLTVL.

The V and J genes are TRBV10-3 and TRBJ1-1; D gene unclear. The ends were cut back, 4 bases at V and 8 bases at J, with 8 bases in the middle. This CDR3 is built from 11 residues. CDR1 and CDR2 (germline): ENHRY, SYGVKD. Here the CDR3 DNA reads TGTGCCATCAGTGGGTTCACCGAAGCTTTCTTT. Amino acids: CAISGFTEAFF.

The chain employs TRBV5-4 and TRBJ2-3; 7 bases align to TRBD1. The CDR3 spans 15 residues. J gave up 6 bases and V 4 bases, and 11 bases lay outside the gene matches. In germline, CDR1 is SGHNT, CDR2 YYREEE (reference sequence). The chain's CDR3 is CASSPGGTVADTQYF. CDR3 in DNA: TGTGCCAGCAGCCCAGGGGGAACCGTAGCCGATACGCAGTATTTT.